This entry lists 22 T cell receptor beta chains sequenced from one sample in a study of radiotherapy plus CTLA-4 blockade in lung cancer. The method was immunoSEQ multiplex PCR; TCRdb's version includes in-frame clones alone and lacks a portion of them. The data show tens of thousands of clones, about 70% seen once. Specimen: peripheral blood, collected from a patient treated with radiotherapy plus ipilimumab. Receptors were obtained from a human donor with non-small cell lung cancer whose response to radiotherapy plus ipilimumab could not be evaluated.

This rearrangement joins TRBV2 to TRBJ2-2; D gene uncertain. CDR3 length: 14 amino acids. Trimming left V 3 bases short and J 2 bases short, with 7 bases between. In germline, CDR1 is SNHLY, CDR2 FYNNEI. The CDR3 DNA is TGTGCCAGCAGTGACGAGAGAAACACCGGGGAGCTGTTTTTT. It is translated as CASSDERNTGELFF. Looking up the rest from reference TRBV2 and TRBJ2-2 gives the full variable domain: EPEVTQTPSHQVTQMGQEVILRCVPISNHLYFYWYRQILGQKVEFLVSFYNNEISEKSEIFDDQFSVERPDGSNFTLKIRSTKLEDSAMYFCASSDERNTGELFFGEGSRLTVL.

V is TRBV29-1 and J is TRBJ1-2, with D maybe TRBD1 (5 bases). The CDR3 extends over 14 amino acids. Germline V gene data show CDR1 as SQVTM and CDR2 as ANQGSEA. The germline V and J ends were trimmed by 1 base and 2 bases, with 11 bases remaining between them. The CDR3 bases are TGCAGCGTTGAAGGGGGCAGAGTAAACTATGGCTACACCTTC. It encodes CSVEGGRVNYGYTF.

The J gene is TRBJ2-7, the V gene TRBV6-1; the D gene is possibly TRBD1 (7 bases). V shed 0 bases and J shed 4 bases, with 13 bases lying between them. This CDR3 has 15 amino acids. Germline CDR1 and CDR2: MNHNS and SASEGT. Here the CDR3 reads CASSEAARGVYEQYF. CDR3 bases: TGTGCCAGCAGTGAAGCGGCCAGGGGGGTGTACGAGCAGTACTTC.

The chain recombines TRBV9 with TRBJ1-6, with TRBD1 matching 10 bases. The V segment lost 3 bases and the J segment 8 bases; nucleotides outside the gene matches: 8. There are 16 residues in the CDR3. Germline lookup yields CDR1 SGDLS and CDR2 YYNGEE. The CDR3 bases are TGTGCCAGCAGCGCCCGGGACAGGGGATCTCATTCACCCCTCCACTTT. It is translated as CASSARDRGSHSPLHF.

The V gene is TRBV18, the J gene TRBJ2-7, with D unresolved. Per the germline V gene, CDR1 is KGHSH and CDR2 is LQKENI. This CDR3 has 14 amino acids. Trimming took 1 base from V and 2 from J, leaving 9 bases between them. CDR3 coding DNA: TGTGCCAGCTCACCACGGGTTGGAGCCTACGAGCAGTACTTC. Encoded protein: CASSPRVGAYEQYF.

The chain links TRBV18 to TRBJ2-2; no clear D gene. The V gene's germline CDR1 is KGHSH and CDR2 LQKENI. The CDR3 consists of 14 residues. The ends were cut back, 2 bases at V and 2 bases at J, with 6 bases in the middle. The CDR3 is CASSPSANTGELFF. The CDR3 DNA sequence: TGTGCCAGCTCACCAAGCGCTAACACCGGGGAGCTGTTTTTT.

Sample share makes this clone medium-sized. The rearrangement joins TRBV29-1 to TRBJ1-3, with 8 bases aligning to TRBD1. The CDR3 is 14 amino acids. Germline assignment: CDR1 SQVTM and CDR2 ANQGSEA. J gave up 3 bases and V 6 bases, and 7 bases lay outside the gene matches. The CDR3 bases are TGCAGCGTCGTCGACAGGGGTCTTGGAAACACCATATATTTT. Its translation: CSVVDRGLGNTIYF. Full variable domain (rest looked up from reference TRBV29-1 and TRBJ1-3): SAVISQKPSRDICQRGTSLTIQCQVDSQVTMMFWYRQQPGQSLTLIATANQGSEATYESGFVIDKFPISRPNLTFSTLTVSNMSPEDSSIYLCSVVDRGLGNTIYFGEGSWLTVV.

CDR3 loop: CSANRGGEAFF. The DNA of the CDR3 is TGCAGTGCGAATAGGGGGGGCGAAGCTTTCTTT. The chain joins TRBV20-1 to TRBJ1-1; tentative D call: TRBD1 (6 bases). CDR1 DFQATT and CDR2 SNEGSKA come from the germline V gene (reference sequence). CDR3 length equals 11 residues. The V end was cut by 6 bases, the J end by 8 bases, with 13 bases between.

This chain connects TRBV7-2 to TRBJ2-6; possibly TRBD1 for D (5 bases). Trimming removed 2 bases at V and 2 bases at J, with 7 bases between. Looked up from germline, CDR1 is SGHTA and CDR2 is FQGNSA. The CDR3 has 15 amino acids. Here the CDR3 reads CASSLQGAGANVLTF. In DNA, the CDR3 is TGTGCCAGCAGCTTACAGGGCGCTGGGGCCAACGTCCTGACTTTC.

V gene TRBV2 combines with J gene TRBJ1-1, with D possibly TRBD1 on 6 matching bases. This CDR3 has 14 amino acids. V lost 6 bases and J 1 base, leaving 12 bases between the germline ends. The V gene's germline CDR1 is SNHLY and CDR2 FYNNEI. This CDR3 reads CASRSWTENTEAFF. As DNA, the CDR3 is TGTGCCAGCAGATCCTGGACAGAGAACACTGAAGCTTTCTTT. Using reference TRBV2 and TRBJ1-1 for the parts outside the CDR3, the full variable domain is EPEVTQTPSHQVTQMGQEVILRCVPISNHLYFYWYRQILGQKVEFLVSFYNNEISEKSEIFDDQFSVERPDGSNFTLKIRSTKLEDSAMYFCASRSWTENTEAFFGQGTRLTVV.

V and J are TRBV6-5 and TRBJ2-5, with 7 bases fitting TRBD1. CDR1 is MNHEY, CDR2 SVGAGI, per germline. J gave up 4 bases and V 7 bases, and 6 bases lay outside the gene matches. The CDR3 is 13 residues long. The CDR3 loop is CASNNRGGETQYF. For the CDR3, the DNA is TGTGCCAGCAATAACAGGGGCGGAGAGACCCAGTACTTC.

The chain joins TRBV14 to TRBJ2-5, with a weak D call TRBD1 (6 bases). The V end lost 2 bases, the J end lost 1 base, and 17 bases lay between the germline ends. This CDR3 comprises 17 residues. Per the germline V gene, CDR1 is SGHDN and CDR2 is FVKESK. The CDR3 reads CASSQTLTGWGQETQYF. CDR3 coding DNA: TGTGCCAGCAGCCAAACTCTCACAGGGTGGGGCCAAGAGACCCAGTACTTC.

The chain is built from TRBV2 and TRBJ2-1, with 12 bases identical to TRBD2. The CDR3 is made up of 19 amino acids. The germline CDR1 and CDR2 sequences are SNHLY and FYNNEI. The junction had 9 bases not matched to a gene; V was cut back by 3 bases and J by 0 bases. The CDR3 loop reads CASSDGTSGFLSSYNEQFF. DNA of the CDR3: TGTGCCAGCAGTGATGGGACTAGCGGGTTCTTGAGCTCCTACAATGAGCAGTTCTTC.

The J gene is TRBJ2-1, the V gene TRBV15; 9 bases are shared with TRBD1. CDR3 size: 16 residues. The V and J ends lost 1 base and 7 bases, in that order; junction bases with no gene match: 8. Germline V gives CDR1 LNHNV, CDR2 YYDKDF (reference sequence). The CDR3 here is CATSRAIGTGLNEQFF. For the CDR3, the DNA is TGTGCCACCAGCAGAGCAATTGGGACAGGGCTGAATGAGCAGTTCTTC.

The J gene is TRBJ1-2, the V gene TRBV18; 7 nucleotides line up with TRBD1. V was pared by 6 bases and J by 8 bases, with 9 bases of the junction left unmatched. The length of the CDR3 is 13 residues. Germline V gene data show CDR1 as KGHSH and CDR2 as LQKENI. The CDR3 reads CASSPGGKSGYTF. The CDR3 nucleotides are TGTGCCAGCTCCCCAGGGGGGAAATCCGGCTACACCTTC.

This clone was counted only a few times. The chain recombines TRBV7-9 with TRBJ1-1; D unclear. Germline CDR1 SEHNR, CDR2 FQNEAQ (reference sequence). The CDR3 sequence is 13 residues long. V dropped 6 bases and J dropped 1 base, with 9 bases sitting between them. The CDR3 sequence is CASRSQRNTEAFF. The DNA of the CDR3 is TGTGCCAGCAGGTCACAGAGGAACACTGAAGCTTTCTTT.

CDR3 sequence (DNA): TGTGCCAGCAGCGCGGTACGGAGCACACCCTACAATGAGCAGTTCTTC. It is translated as CASSAVRSTPYNEQFF. The gene calls are TRBV11-2 and TRBJ2-1; no clear D. Trimming took 5 bases from V and 2 from J, leaving 16 bases between them. The CDR3 runs to 16 residues. The V gene's germline CDR1 is SGHAT and CDR2 FQNNGV.

The rearrangement uses TRBV9 and TRBJ2-7; tentative D call: TRBD1 (7 bases). Germline values: CDR1 SGDLS, CDR2 YYNGEE. The CDR3 runs 14 residues. Trimming stripped 2 bases from V and 5 bases from J, with 14 bases between. The CDR3 sequence is CASSVQGGRDEQYF. The DNA for the CDR3 is TGTGCCAGCAGCGTTCAGGGGGGCCGCGACGAGCAGTACTTC.

The chain couples TRBV6-5 to TRBJ1-1; 10 bases line up with TRBD1. After removal of 4 bases from V and 6 bases from J, the junction contained 8 bases not matched to a gene. The CDR3 has 15 amino acids. The V gene's germline CDR1 is MNHEY and CDR2 SVGAGI. The CDR3 region has the DNA TGTGCCAGCAGTTTTTCGACAGGGGGCGTTCCTGAAGCTTTCTTT. Translated, it gives CASSFSTGGVPEAFF.

This chain's CDR3 is CASSAVQRWDEQYF. The CDR3 bases are TGTGCCAGCAGCGCGGTCCAAAGGTGGGACGAGCAGTACTTC. The chain carries TRBV28 and TRBJ2-7, with D unresolved. The CDR3 spans 14 residues. Trimming shortened V by 6 bases and J by 5 bases, and 17 bases separated the two germline ends. Germline lookup yields CDR1 MDHEN and CDR2 SYDVKM. Combining the CDR3 with reference TRBV28 and TRBJ2-7 gives the whole variable domain DVKVTQSSRYLVKRTGEKVFLECVQDMDHENMFWYRQDPGLGLRLIYFSYDVKMKEKGDIPEGYSVSREKKERFSLILESASTNQTSMYLCASSAVQRWDEQYFGPGTRLTVT.

This chain uses TRBV7-9 with TRBJ1-2, with D unresolved. Germline V gene data show CDR1 as SEHNR and CDR2 as FQNEAQ (reference sequence). CDR3 length: 13 residues. Trimming shortened V by 3 bases and J by 4 bases, and 9 bases separated the two germline ends. The CDR3 region is CASSFTVGYGYTF. DNA for the CDR3: TGTGCCAGCAGCTTCACTGTTGGCTATGGCTACACCTTC.

This chain's CDR3 is CASSATWELGTQYF. CDR3 sequence (DNA): TGTGCCAGCAGTGCCACCTGGGAGCTGGGGACCCAGTACTTC. The chain carries TRBV27 and TRBJ2-5; D perhaps matches TRBD2 (5 bases). The CDR3 is made up of 14 amino acids. CDR1 and CDR2 (germline): MNHEY, SMNVEV (reference sequence). V lost 5 bases to trimming and J lost 7 bases, with 17 bases between them.